This TCR beta chain was captured by sequencing in a study of T-cell reconstitution after alpha-beta-depleted transplantation in children. V lost 6 bases and J lost 0, with 8 bases in between. The CDR3 sequence is 13 residues long. Germline CDR1 and CDR2: MNHEY and SMNVEV (reference sequence). This clonotype was observed at least ten times. Preparation of the TCRbeta library was carried out with unique molecular identifiers. One entry per CDR3 protein, called by TCRdb with MiXCR from the PCR reads. Among roughly 220,000 distinct CDR3 sequences, 9.7% were seen once, and the ten largest hold approximately 5.4%.

The V and J genes are TRBV27 and TRBJ2-5; D is undetermined. This clonotype was obtained from a human donor who donated a stem cell graft to a child with SCID. This specimen consisted of PBMCs from the stem cell graft donor, obtained from the stem cell graft. For the CDR3, the DNA is TGTGCCAGCAGAGAAAGCTACCAAGAGACCCAGTACTTC. It specifies CASRESYQETQYF.